These 10 T cell receptor beta chains originate from one sample sequenced in a study of blood T cell repertoires in COVID-19. Sequencing used immunoSEQ multiplex PCR; TCRdb keeps in-frame clones, though not all of them. The sample yields over 150,000 clones, over 80% seen once. The sample consisted of peripheral blood. Receptors originate from a woman aged 60-75 years with acute or convalescent COVID-19.

CDR3 bases: TGCGCCAGCAGTGACCTAGGGGGGGGTCAGCCCCAGCATTTT. Translating gives CASSDLGGGQPQHF. V is TRBV10-2 and J is TRBJ1-5; TRBD1 might be the D (6 bases). V was clipped by 3 bases and J by 6 bases, with 12 bases between them. The CDR3 consists of 14 residues. Germline loops: CDR1 WSHSY, CDR2 SAAADI.

The chain is built from TRBV2 and TRBJ1-4; 8 nucleotides match TRBD1. Per the germline V gene, CDR1 is SNHLY and CDR2 is FYNNEI. With 11 bases clipped from V and 0 bases from J, the junction kept 5 bases outside the gene matches. There are 14 residues in the CDR3. The CDR3 reads CARGQGTTNEKLFF. CDR3 nucleotides: TGTGCCCGTGGACAGGGAACAACTAATGAAAAACTGTTTTTT.

The rearrangement links TRBV7-8 to TRBJ1-1; D may be TRBD1 (6 bases). Trimming removed 7 bases from V and 4 bases from J, with 19 bases in between. This CDR3 is 15 amino acids long. Germline V gene data show CDR1 as SGHVS and CDR2 as FQNEAQ. The CDR3 loop is CASTPPRGGGTEAFF. The CDR3 nucleotides read TGTGCCAGCACCCCCCCCCGGGGAGGGGGCACTGAAGCTTTCTTT.

The chain joins TRBV7-8 to TRBJ2-3; 12 nucleotides line up with TRBD2. With V trimmed by 5 bases and J by 5 bases, 5 bases remained unmatched. The CDR3 length is 15 residues. The germline V gene encodes CDR1 SGHVS and CDR2 FQNEAQ. CDR3 DNA: TGTGCCAGCAGCCTTGGACTAGCGGGGATAGATACGCAGTATTTT. It is translated as CASSLGLAGIDTQYF.

V and J are TRBV24-1 and TRBJ1-2, with TRBD1 matching over 10 bases. The CDR3 contains 14 residues. The germline gives CDR1 KGHDR, CDR2 SFDVKD. With 10 bases clipped from V and 8 bases from J, the junction kept 12 bases outside the gene matches. The CDR3 DNA is TGTGCCACGTCAACCGGGACAGGGGAAGGGGGCTACACCTTC. Amino acids: CATSTGTGEGGYTF.

The chain couples TRBV2 to TRBJ1-1, with D possibly matching TRBD1 (6 bases). Between the trimmed V and J ends, which lost 6 bases and 1 base, there was a span of 12 bases. CDR1 is SNHLY and CDR2 is FYNNEI in the germline V gene. The CDR3 is 14 amino acids. Here the CDR3 reads CASRETGWNTEAFF. As DNA, the CDR3 is TGTGCCAGCAGAGAAACAGGGTGGAACACTGAAGCTTTCTTT.

The rearrangement joins TRBV3-1 (or the pseudogene TRBV3-2) to TRBJ2-7; TRBD1 aligns across 10 bases. The CDR3 has 14 residues. V gave up 1 base and J gave up 4 bases; unmatched junction bases: 1. CDR1 is LGHDT and CDR2 is YNNKEL in the germline V gene (reference sequence). DNA for the CDR3: TGTGCCAGCAGCCAAGGGACAGGGGGTTACGAGCAGTACTTC. It is translated as CASSQGTGGYEQYF.

This clone was detected only a few times. The V gene is TRBV11-3, the J gene TRBJ2-1; 7 bases match TRBD1. V was clipped by 5 bases and J by 10 bases; unmatched bases: 8. The CDR3 runs 13 residues. The germline gives CDR1 SGHNT, CDR2 YENEEA. CDR3: CASSPPGGTEQFF. Here the CDR3 DNA reads TGTGCCAGCAGCCCTCCAGGGGGTACGGAGCAGTTCTTC.

The chain carries TRBV5-1 and TRBJ1-3; D is undetermined. V lost 0 bases and J 4 bases, leaving 5 bases between the germline ends. The CDR3 extends over 13 amino acids. From germline, CDR1 is SGHRS and CDR2 YFSETQ. CDR3 sequence (DNA): TGCGCCAGCAGCTTGGGGGCCGGAAACACCATATATTTT. It encodes CASSLGAGNTIYF. The full variable domain, completed using reference TRBV5-1 and TRBJ1-3, is KAGVTQTPRYLIKTRGQQVTLSCSPISGHRSVSWYQQTPGQGLQFLFEYFSETQRNKGNFPGRFSGRQFSNSRSEMNVSTLELGDSALYLCASSLGAGNTIYFGEGSWLTVV.

The chain uses TRBV7-9 and TRBJ2-7; TRBD1 is a possible D gene (5 bases). The CDR3 length is 14 residues. Germline CDR1 SEHNR, CDR2 FQNEAQ (reference sequence). Trimming took off 1 base at V and 5 bases at J, with 12 bases between the two ends. CDR3 sequence (DNA): TGTGCCAGCAGCTTAGAGGGGTCGCGGAACGAGCAGTACTTC. This encodes CASSLEGSRNEQYF.